This is a list of T cell receptor beta chains from one sample in a study of blood T cell repertoires in COVID-19. The table came from immunoSEQ multiplex PCR; TCRdb's copy has only in-frame clones and leaves some out. Of about 200,000 clones in the sample, 70% to 90% were seen once. Sequenced: peripheral blood. Every receptor here comes from a woman in her seventies with COVID-19, enrolled during active disease. The CDR3 runs from the conserved cysteine through the conserved F or W. D genes are given only for firm matches. Only some rows state a clone size, as once, few, many or a class for expanded clones.

CDR3nt	CDR3aa	abundance	j_gene	v_gene	d_gene
TGTGCCAGCAGCCCAAGCGGGAGGGCCTCCTACGAGCAGTACTTC	CASSPSGRASYEQYF	.	TRBJ2-7	TRBV27	TRBD2
TGTGCCAGCAGCCAAAATATAGGAGACAGGGGTTATGGCTACACCTTC	CASSQNIGDRGYGYTF	.	TRBJ1-2	TRBV3-1/TRBV3-2	TRBD1
TGTGCCAGCAGTGTGAGCGGGAGTTGGACAAATGAGCAGTTCTTC	CASSVSGSWTNEQFF	once	TRBJ2-1	TRBV11-3	TRBD2
TGTGCCAGCAGTTACAGGGGGCGCGTTGAAGCTTTCTTT	CASSYRGRVEAFF	once	TRBJ1-1	TRBV6-2/TRBV6-3	TRBD1
TGTGCCAGCAGCCCCTGGACAGGGGGCTGGAATGGCTACACCTTC	CASSPWTGGWNGYTF	.	TRBJ1-2	TRBV6-5	TRBD1
TGCAGCGTACAGGGGGTGCATAACACTGAAGCTTTCTTT	CSVQGVHNTEAFF	once	TRBJ1-1	TRBV29-1	TRBD1
TGTGCCAGCAGTTCCATCTTTACCTCGGTCGGCACTGAAGCTTTCTTT	CASSSIFTSVGTEAFF	.	TRBJ1-1	TRBV6-5	.
TGTGCCAGCAGCGGTCGGGGCAATGAGCAGTTCTTC	CASSGRGNEQFF	.	TRBJ2-1	TRBV11-1	.
TGTGCCAGCAGCTTGGGACGGGCTAATGAAAAACTGTTTTTT	CASSLGRANEKLFF	.	TRBJ1-4	TRBV5-8	.
TGTGCCAGCAGCTTACGGGGGGAACGCACAGATACGCAGTATTTT	CASSLRGERTDTQYF	.	TRBJ2-3	TRBV7-6	TRBD2
TGTGCCAGCAGCTTAGGTGCCAGGGAGAACACTGAAGCTTTCTTT	CASSLGARENTEAFF	once	TRBJ1-1	TRBV7-9	.
TGTGCCAGCAGCCAAGAGGGGCCTAGCGAGGCCTTTAATGAGCAGTTCTTC	CASSQEGPSEAFNEQFF	.	TRBJ2-1	TRBV3-1/TRBV3-2	.
TGTGCCAGCAGCGGACTCGGGACAGGGAGGGAGGGCTACACCTTC	CASSGLGTGREGYTF	.	TRBJ1-2	TRBV13	TRBD1
TGTGCCAGAAGAGGTCGAGACAGACGCACAGATACGCAGTATTTT	CARRGRDRRTDTQYF	.	TRBJ2-3	TRBV19	.
TGTGCCAGCAGCCCCCGCGTAGGGAGTAATTCACCCCTCCACTTT	CASSPRVGSNSPLHF	.	TRBJ1-6	TRBV11-2	.
TGTGCCAGCAGCTTTGGACTAGCGGGCGGTGAGCAGTTCTTC	CASSFGLAGGEQFF	.	TRBJ2-1	TRBV5-4	TRBD2
TGTGCCAGCAGTGACGACAGGGAGGAGGCTTATAATTCACCCCTCCACTTT	CASSDDREEAYNSPLHF	once	TRBJ1-6	TRBV25-1	TRBD1
TGTGCCACACGACAGGGGTCCTCTCCGGGAACTGAAGCTTTCTTT	CATRQGSSPGTEAFF	once	TRBJ1-1	TRBV10-3	TRBD1
TGTGCCAGCTCACCGGGAGTAGCGGGAGTTCGGGGCACAGATACGCAGTATTTT	CASSPGVAGVRGTDTQYF	.	TRBJ2-3	TRBV18	TRBD2
TGTGCCAGCAGTCTACAGGGGCCTTCCTATGGCTACACCTTC	CASSLQGPSYGYTF	.	TRBJ1-2	TRBV27	TRBD1
TGTGCCAGCTCCCCGGGGGGGCTGGGCAATCAGCCCCAGCATTTT	CASSPGGLGNQPQHF	.	TRBJ1-5	TRBV18	.
TGTGCCAGCAGTTACTCCTCACCCGGGACTAGCGGGAGTGATACGCAGTATTTT	CASSYSSPGTSGSDTQYF	once	TRBJ2-3	TRBV6-2/TRBV6-3	TRBD2
TGTGCCAGCAGGGAACAGGGGGCGGGGAGTGAAGCTTTCTTT	CASREQGAGSEAFF	.	TRBJ1-1	TRBV2	TRBD1
TGTGCCAGTAGTATAGGGACAGGGCCTTCCTACGAGCAGTACTTC	CASSIGTGPSYEQYF	.	TRBJ2-7	TRBV19	TRBD1
TGCGCCAGCAGCCAAGAAGGGGGACAGGGAAACACTGAAGCTTTCTTT	CASSQEGGQGNTEAFF	.	TRBJ1-1	TRBV4-3	TRBD1
TGCGCCAGCAGCTTGGAGGGTGGACAGCTAAACTATGGCTACACCTTC	CASSLEGGQLNYGYTF	.	TRBJ1-2	TRBV5-1	.
TGTGCCAGCAGCTTACGGCCAGGGGGCACCGGGGAGCTGTTTTTT	CASSLRPGGTGELFF	.	TRBJ2-2	TRBV7-8	TRBD1
TGTGCCAGCAGCTTAATAGAGGGCTACCAAGAGACCCAGTACTTC	CASSLIEGYQETQYF	.	TRBJ2-5	TRBV7-6	.
TGTGCCAGCACCCACCGGACAGGGGTTTTAATTGCGAACTATGGCTACACCTTC	CASTHRTGVLIANYGYTF	.	TRBJ1-2	TRBV5-6	TRBD1
TGTGCCAGTAGTATAGCCGGGGCGGGATCCTACGAGCAGTACTTC	CASSIAGAGSYEQYF	.	TRBJ2-7	TRBV19	.
TGTGCCAGCAGTTTACTTGACGGAGACACAGATACGCAGTATTTT	CASSLLDGDTDTQYF	.	TRBJ2-3	TRBV28	.
TGTGCCAGCAGCCCATGGGACAGAATGGGGGACACTGAAGCTTTCTTT	CASSPWDRMGDTEAFF	once	TRBJ1-1	TRBV11-3	TRBD1
TGTGCCAGTAGTTTAACAGGGAAAGGGTACTATGGCTACACCTTC	CASSLTGKGYYGYTF	.	TRBJ1-2	TRBV19	.
TGCAGTGCTAGTAGCCAGGGGAAATATGAGCAGTTCTTC	CSASSQGKYEQFF	once	TRBJ2-1	TRBV20-1	.
TGCGCCGAGTTTGGTTCGGGAGTCTACGAGCAGTACTTC	CAEFGSGVYEQYF	.	TRBJ2-7	TRBV23-1	.
TGTGCCAGCTCATACGGACTAGCGGGATACGGCCAAGAGACCCAGTACTTC	CASSYGLAGYGQETQYF	.	TRBJ2-5	TRBV18	TRBD2
TGTGCCAGCAGTGGGGGACAGTCCTATGGCTACACCTTC	CASSGGQSYGYTF	few	TRBJ1-2	TRBV6-2/TRBV6-3	TRBD1
TGTGCCAGCAGACCCGGACAGGGGTTAATGAACACTGAAGCTTTCTTT	CASRPGQGLMNTEAFF	.	TRBJ1-1	TRBV2	TRBD1
TGTGCCAGCAGTTATATCCCGGGAGGGATTTACAATGAGCAGTTCTTC	CASSYIPGGIYNEQFF	once	TRBJ2-1	TRBV6-6	TRBD2
TGTGCCAGCACCCAGGACAGGGGTAGGAACGGCTACACCTTC	CASTQDRGRNGYTF	.	TRBJ1-2	TRBV2	TRBD1
TGCGCCAGCAGCTTGGCCGGAGGGAACACTGAAGCTTTCTTT	CASSLAGGNTEAFF	.	TRBJ1-1	TRBV5-1	.
TGTGCCAGCAGCACCCCAGGGACTAGCTCCTACGAGCAGTACTTC	CASSTPGTSSYEQYF	once	TRBJ2-7	TRBV7-2	TRBD2
TGTGCCAGCAGCTTAGCGTTTTCCGGGACAGGGAATGACGAGCAGTACTTC	CASSLAFSGTGNDEQYF	.	TRBJ2-7	TRBV7-9	TRBD1
TGTGCCAGCAGCCCGGACAGGGGCTCTGGAAACACCATATATTTT	CASSPDRGSGNTIYF	.	TRBJ1-3	TRBV7-6	TRBD1
TGTGCCAGCAGCTTAGGGACAGGGAGGTACGAGCAGTACTTC	CASSLGTGRYEQYF	.	TRBJ2-7	TRBV7-2	TRBD1
TGTGCCACCAGCAGAGGGGACAGGGTTGTCACAGATACGCAGTATTTT	CATSRGDRVVTDTQYF	.	TRBJ2-3	TRBV15	TRBD1
TGTGCCAGCAGCTTAGTTAGCGGGAGGGCTTCCTACAATGAGCAGTTCTTC	CASSLVSGRASYNEQFF	.	TRBJ2-1	TRBV7-9	TRBD2
TGTGCCAGCAGCGTAGAACAGGGAGTCGAGCAGTACTTC	CASSVEQGVEQYF	.	TRBJ2-7	TRBV9	.
TGTGCCAGCAGCTTACGGGATCAGCCCCAGCATTTT	CASSLRDQPQHF	.	TRBJ1-5	TRBV5-8	.
TGCAGCGCCCACTCTGGAAACACCATATATTTT	CSAHSGNTIYF	.	TRBJ1-3	TRBV29-1	.